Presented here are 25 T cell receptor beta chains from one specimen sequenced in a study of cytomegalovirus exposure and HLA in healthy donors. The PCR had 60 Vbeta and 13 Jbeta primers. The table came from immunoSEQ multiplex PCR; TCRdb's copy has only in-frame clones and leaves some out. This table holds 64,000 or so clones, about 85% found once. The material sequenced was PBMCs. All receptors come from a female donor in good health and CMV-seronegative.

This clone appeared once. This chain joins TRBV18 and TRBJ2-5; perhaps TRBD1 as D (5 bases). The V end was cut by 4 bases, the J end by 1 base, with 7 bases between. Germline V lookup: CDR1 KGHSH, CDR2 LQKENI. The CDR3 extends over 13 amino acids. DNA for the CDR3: TGTGCCAGCTCACAGACAGTCCAAGAGACCCAGTACTTC. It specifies CASSQTVQETQYF.

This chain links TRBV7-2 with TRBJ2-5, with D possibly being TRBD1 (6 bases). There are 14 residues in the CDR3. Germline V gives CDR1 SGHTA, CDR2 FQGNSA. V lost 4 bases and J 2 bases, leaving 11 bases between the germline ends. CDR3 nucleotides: TGTGCCAGCAGCTACCCTACAGGGCAAGAGACCCAGTACTTC. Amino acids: CASSYPTGQETQYF.

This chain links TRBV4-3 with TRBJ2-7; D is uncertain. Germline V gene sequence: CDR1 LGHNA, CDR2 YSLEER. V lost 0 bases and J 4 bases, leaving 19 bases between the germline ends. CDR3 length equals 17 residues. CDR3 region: CASSQDLETLDSYEQYF. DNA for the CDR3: TGCGCCAGCAGCCAAGACCTGGAGACGCTTGATTCATACGAGCAGTACTTC.

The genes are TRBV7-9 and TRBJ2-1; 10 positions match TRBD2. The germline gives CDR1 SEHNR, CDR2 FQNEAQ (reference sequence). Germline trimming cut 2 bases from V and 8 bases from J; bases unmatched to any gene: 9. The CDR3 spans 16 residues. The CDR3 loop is CASSLRPLAGGDEQFF. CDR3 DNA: TGTGCCAGCAGCTTAAGACCCTTAGCGGGGGGAGATGAGCAGTTCTTC. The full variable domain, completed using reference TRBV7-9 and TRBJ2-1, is DTGVSQNPRHKITKRGQNVTFRCDPISEHNRLYWYRQTLGQGPEFLTYFQNEAQLEKSRLLSDRFSAERPKGSFSTLEIQRTEQGDSAMYLCASSLRPLAGGDEQFFGPGTRLTVL.

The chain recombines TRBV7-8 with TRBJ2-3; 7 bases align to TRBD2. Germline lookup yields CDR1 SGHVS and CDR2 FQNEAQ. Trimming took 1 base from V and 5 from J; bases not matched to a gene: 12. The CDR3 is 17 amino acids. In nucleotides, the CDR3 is TGTGCCAGCAGCTTAGTTCGGGGGGACCCCTTACGAGATACGCAGTATTTT. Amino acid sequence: CASSLVRGDPLRDTQYF.

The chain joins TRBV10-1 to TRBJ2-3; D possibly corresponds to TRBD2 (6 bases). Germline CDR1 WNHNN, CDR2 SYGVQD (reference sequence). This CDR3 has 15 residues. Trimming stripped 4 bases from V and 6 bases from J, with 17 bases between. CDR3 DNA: TGCGCCAGCAGTGCCCATCCGGGACTTAGCGATACGCAGTATTTT. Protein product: CASSAHPGLSDTQYF.

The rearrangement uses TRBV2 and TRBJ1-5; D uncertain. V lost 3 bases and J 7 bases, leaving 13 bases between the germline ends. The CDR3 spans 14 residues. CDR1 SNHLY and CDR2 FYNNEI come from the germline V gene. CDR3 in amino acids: CASSDYESRQPQHF. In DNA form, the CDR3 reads TGTGCCAGCAGTGATTACGAGAGCCGGCAGCCCCAGCATTTT. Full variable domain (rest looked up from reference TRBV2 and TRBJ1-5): EPEVTQTPSHQVTQMGQEVILRCVPISNHLYFYWYRQILGQKVEFLVSFYNNEISEKSEIFDDQFSVERPDGSNFTLKIRSTKLEDSAMYFCASSDYESRQPQHFGDGTRLSIL.

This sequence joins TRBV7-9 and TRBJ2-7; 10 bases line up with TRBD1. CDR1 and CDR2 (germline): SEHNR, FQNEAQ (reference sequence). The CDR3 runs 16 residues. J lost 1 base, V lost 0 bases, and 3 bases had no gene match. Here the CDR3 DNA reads TGTGCCAGCAGCTTAGCGACAGGGGGCAGATCCTACGAGCAGTACTTC. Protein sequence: CASSLATGGRSYEQYF.

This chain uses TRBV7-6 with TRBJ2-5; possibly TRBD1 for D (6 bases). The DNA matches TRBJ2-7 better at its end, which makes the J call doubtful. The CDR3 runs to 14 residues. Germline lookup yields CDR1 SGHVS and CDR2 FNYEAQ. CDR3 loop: CASSPEDSSYEQYF. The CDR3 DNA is TGTGCCAGCAGCCCCGAGGACAGCTCCTACGAGCAGTACTTC.

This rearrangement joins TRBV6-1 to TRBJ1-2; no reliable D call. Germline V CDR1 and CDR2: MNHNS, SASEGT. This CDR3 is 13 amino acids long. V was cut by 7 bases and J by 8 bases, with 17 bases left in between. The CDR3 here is CASTPRNPPGYTF. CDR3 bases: TGTGCCAGCACCCCCAGGAACCCCCCAGGCTACACCTTC.

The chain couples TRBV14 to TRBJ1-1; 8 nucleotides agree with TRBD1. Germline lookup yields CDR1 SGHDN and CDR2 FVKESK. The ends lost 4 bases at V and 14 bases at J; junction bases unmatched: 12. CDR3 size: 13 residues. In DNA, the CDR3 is TGTGCCAGCAGCCGATCAGGGGGCGCATTGGTCTTCTTT. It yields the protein CASSRSGGALVFF.

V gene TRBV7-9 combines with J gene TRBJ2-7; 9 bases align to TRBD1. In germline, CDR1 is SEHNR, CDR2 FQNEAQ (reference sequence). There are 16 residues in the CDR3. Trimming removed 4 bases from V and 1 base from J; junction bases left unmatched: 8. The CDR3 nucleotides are TGTGCCAGCAGCTCGTCGTTACAGGGGGCGTCCTACGAGCAGTACTTC. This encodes CASSSSLQGASYEQYF.

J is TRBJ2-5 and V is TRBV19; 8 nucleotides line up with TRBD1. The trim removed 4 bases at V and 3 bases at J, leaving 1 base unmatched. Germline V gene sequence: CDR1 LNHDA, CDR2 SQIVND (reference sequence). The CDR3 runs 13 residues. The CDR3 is CASSTTGEETQYF. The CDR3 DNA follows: TGTGCCAGTAGTACGACAGGGGAAGAGACCCAGTACTTC.

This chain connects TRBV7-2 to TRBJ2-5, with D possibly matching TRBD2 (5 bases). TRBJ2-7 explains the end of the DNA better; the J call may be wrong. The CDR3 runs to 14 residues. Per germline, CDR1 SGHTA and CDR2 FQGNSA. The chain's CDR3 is CASSLDWNSYEQYF. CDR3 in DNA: TGTGCCAGCAGCTTGGACTGGAACTCCTACGAGCAGTACTTC.

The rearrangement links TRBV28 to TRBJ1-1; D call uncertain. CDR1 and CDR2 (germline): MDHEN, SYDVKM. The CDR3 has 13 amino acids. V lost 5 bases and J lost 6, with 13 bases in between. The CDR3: CASSTGVPAEAFF. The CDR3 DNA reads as TGTGCCAGCAGTACGGGAGTCCCCGCTGAAGCTTTCTTT.

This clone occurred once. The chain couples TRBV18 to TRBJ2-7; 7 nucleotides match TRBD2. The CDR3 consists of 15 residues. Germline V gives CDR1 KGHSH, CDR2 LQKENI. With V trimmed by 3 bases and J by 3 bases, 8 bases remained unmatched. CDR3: CASSPSGAGVYEQYF. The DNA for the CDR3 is TGTGCCAGCTCACCCAGTGGGGCGGGGGTCTACGAGCAGTACTTC.

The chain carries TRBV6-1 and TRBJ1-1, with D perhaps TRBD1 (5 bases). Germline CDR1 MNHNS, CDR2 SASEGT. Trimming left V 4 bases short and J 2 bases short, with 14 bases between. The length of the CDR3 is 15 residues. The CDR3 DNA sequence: TGTGCCAGCAGTGCTGCTAGGACACTTAACACTGAAGCTTTCTTT. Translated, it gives CASSAARTLNTEAFF.

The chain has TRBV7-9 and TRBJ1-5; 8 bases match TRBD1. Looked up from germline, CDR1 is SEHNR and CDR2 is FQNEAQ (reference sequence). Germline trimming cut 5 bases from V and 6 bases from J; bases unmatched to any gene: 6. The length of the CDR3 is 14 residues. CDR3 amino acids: CASSGGQGAQPQHF. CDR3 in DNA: TGTGCCAGCAGCGGTGGACAGGGCGCTCAGCCCCAGCATTTT.

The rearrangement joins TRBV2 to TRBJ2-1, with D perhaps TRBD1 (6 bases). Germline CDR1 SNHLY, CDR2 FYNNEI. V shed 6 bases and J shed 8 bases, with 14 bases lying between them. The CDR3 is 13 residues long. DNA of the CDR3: TGTGCCAGCAGGGAACAGGGCCGGGATGAGCAGTTCTTC. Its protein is CASREQGRDEQFF.

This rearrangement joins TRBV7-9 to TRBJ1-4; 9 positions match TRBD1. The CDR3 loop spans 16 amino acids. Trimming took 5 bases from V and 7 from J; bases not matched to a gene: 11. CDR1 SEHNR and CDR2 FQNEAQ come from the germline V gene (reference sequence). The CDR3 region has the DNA TGTGCCAGCAGCATCCTAAAACAGGGGGCCTCTGAAAAACTGTTTTTT. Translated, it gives CASSILKQGASEKLFF.

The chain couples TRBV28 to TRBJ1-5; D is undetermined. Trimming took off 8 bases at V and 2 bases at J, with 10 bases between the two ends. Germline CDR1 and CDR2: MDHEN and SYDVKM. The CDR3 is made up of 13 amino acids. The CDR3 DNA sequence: TGTGCCAGCCTTAGACACGGCAATCAGCCCCAGCATTTT. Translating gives CASLRHGNQPQHF.

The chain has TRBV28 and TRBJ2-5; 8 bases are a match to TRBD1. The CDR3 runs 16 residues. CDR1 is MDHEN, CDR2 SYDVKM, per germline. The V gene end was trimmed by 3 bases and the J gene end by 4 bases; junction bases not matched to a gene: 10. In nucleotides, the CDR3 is TGTGCCAGCAGTTTCCCCGCAGGGGGCATTCGAGAGACCCAGTACTTC. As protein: CASSFPAGGIRETQYF.

As DNA, the CDR3 is TGTGCCAGCAGGTACCCCCGGACAGGGGAGACCCAGTACTTC. It is translated as CASRYPRTGETQYF. The chain joins TRBV6-6 to TRBJ2-5, with 8 nucleotides matching TRBD1. Germline V gene sequence: CDR1 MNHNY, CDR2 SVGAGI (reference sequence). This CDR3 comprises 14 residues. Trimming took 6 bases from V and 5 from J; bases not matched to a gene: 8.

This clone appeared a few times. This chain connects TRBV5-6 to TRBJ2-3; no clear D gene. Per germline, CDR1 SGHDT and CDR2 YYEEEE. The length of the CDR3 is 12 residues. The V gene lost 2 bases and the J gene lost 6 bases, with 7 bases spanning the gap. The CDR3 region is CASSLLSDTQYF. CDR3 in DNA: TGTGCCAGCAGCTTATTGTCGGATACGCAGTATTTT. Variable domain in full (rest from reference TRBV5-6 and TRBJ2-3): DAGVTQSPTHLIKTRGQQVTLRCSPKSGHDTVSWYQQALGQGPQFIFQYYEEEERQRGNFPDRFSGHQFPNYSSELNVNALLLGDSALYLCASSLLSDTQYFGPGTRLTVL.

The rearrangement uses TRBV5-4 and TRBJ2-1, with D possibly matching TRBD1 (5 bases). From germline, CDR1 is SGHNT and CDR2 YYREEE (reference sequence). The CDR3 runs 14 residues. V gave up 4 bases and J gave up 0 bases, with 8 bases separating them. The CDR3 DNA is TGTGCCAGCAGCAAGGACAACTCCTACAATGAGCAGTTCTTC. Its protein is CASSKDNSYNEQFF.